These 21 T cell receptor beta chains came from one sample sequenced in a study of T cell repertoires in cytomegalovirus infection. TCRdb redid the calling of the reads with MiXCR, one entry per CDR3 protein. The sample has 150,000 to 200,000 distinct CDR3 sequences, approximately 9.6% seen once. Material: PBMCs. The receptors were sampled from a human donor in good health (CMV status not recorded). Some clones in this sample may be carry-over from other donors' samples.

J is TRBJ2-3 and V is TRBV4-1; D not certain. The V and J ends lost 1 base and 5 bases respectively, with 7 bases between them. The length of the CDR3 is 13 residues. Germline V gene data show CDR1 as MGHRA and CDR2 as YSYEKL. The chain's CDR3 is CASSQVGLDTQYF. In DNA, the CDR3 is TGCGCCAGCAGCCAAGTCGGTCTAGATACGCAGTATTTT.

Comment on this clonotype: This may arise from a read error, as a much more abundant clone is one base away. The DNA for the CDR3 is TGCGCCAGCAGTCGACTCTGGACCTGGGGGCAGCCCCAGCATTTT. This codes for CASSRLWTWGQPQHF. The chain joins TRBV23-1 to TRBJ1-5, with D possibly matching TRBD1 (5 bases). TRBV23-1 is an ORF, and what it does is uncertain. The V and J ends lost 4 bases and 7 bases respectively, with 17 bases between them. CDR3 size: 15 residues.

This clonotype has a count of ten or more. This chain links TRBV20-1 with TRBJ2-1, with D tentatively TRBD2 (5 bases). Germline V gives CDR1 DFQATT, CDR2 SNEGSKA (reference sequence). The CDR3 is made up of 15 amino acids. V shed 3 bases and J shed 4 bases, with 16 bases lying between them. CDR3 bases: TGCAGTGCTAGGGCGACCCAGCGGAGTTACAATGAGCAGTTCTTC. Its translation: CSARATQRSYNEQFF.

This clonotype was recorded at least ten times. J is TRBJ2-3 and V is TRBV2, with D unclear. V shed 7 bases and J shed 6 bases, with 8 bases lying between them. The CDR3 extends over 11 amino acids. CDR1 and CDR2 (germline): SNHLY, FYNNEI. Here the CDR3 DNA reads TGTGCCAGCACCTCTTTCGATACGCAGTATTTT. Its protein is CASTSFDTQYF.

This clonotype was seen once. With a much larger clone just one base away, this may be a read error. The genes are TRBV7-2 and TRBJ2-1; D is ambiguous. Germline assignment: CDR1 SGHTA and CDR2 FQGNSA. CDR3 length equals 14 residues. The DNA of the CDR3 is TGTGCCAGCAGCTCCATTAGCTCCTACAGTGAGCAGTTCTTC. Amino acid sequence: CASSSISSYSEQFF.

This clonotype has at least ten counts. This chain links TRBV10-3 with TRBJ1-2; D possibly corresponds to TRBD1 (5 bases). Trimming removed 5 bases at V and 7 bases at J, with 23 bases between. CDR1 and CDR2 from the germline V gene are ENHRY and SYGVKD. There are 16 residues in the CDR3. For the CDR3, the DNA is TGTGCCATCAGTCCTTCCGGGACGGAGGCCTCAGGTGGCTACACCTTC. This encodes CAISPSGTEASGGYTF.

There are a few counts of this clonotype. The chain couples TRBV5-1 to TRBJ2-3; D ambiguous. The germline V gene has CDR1 SGHRS and CDR2 YFSETQ. The ends were cut back, 7 bases at V and 6 bases at J, with 21 bases in the middle. This CDR3 is 15 amino acids long. The CDR3 sequence is CASRDRPGTMDTQYF. The CDR3 nucleotides read TGCGCCAGCCGTGATCGACCAGGCACTATGGATACGCAGTATTTT.

This clonotype has more than one count but fewer than ten. The CDR3 loop is CATRTAIPTGEQYF. CDR3 nucleotides: TGTGCCACCAGGACGGCTATCCCGACCGGGGAGCAGTACTTC. The V and J genes are TRBV24-1 and TRBJ2-7; D unresolved. V gave up 7 bases and J gave up 7 bases, with 19 bases separating them. Germline lookup yields CDR1 KGHDR and CDR2 SFDVKD. The CDR3 covers 14 residues.

This clonotype has a handful of counts. This chain links TRBV20-1 with TRBJ2-1; 7 positions agree with TRBD2. Germline CDR1 is DFQATT and CDR2 is SNEGSKA (reference sequence). V shed 6 bases, J shed 5 bases, and the junction held 10 bases outside the gene matches. CDR3 size: 14 residues. CDR3 amino acids: CSASRGGWNNEQFF. DNA for the CDR3: TGCAGTGCCTCCCGCGGGGGTTGGAACAATGAGCAGTTCTTC.

The V call is TRBV20-1, the J call TRBJ2-7; 12 bases are a match to TRBD1. The CDR3 is 15 residues long. The germline gives CDR1 DFQATT, CDR2 SNEGSKA (reference sequence). Trimming took 1 base from V and 4 from J; bases not matched to a gene: 5. The DNA for the CDR3 is TGCAGTGCTAGAGGGGGACAGGGGGCGAGGTACGAGCAGTACTTC. Amino acid sequence: CSARGGQGARYEQYF.

This clonotype was counted at least ten times. This chain links TRBV7-2 with TRBJ1-1, with 12 positions matching TRBD1. The CDR3 is made up of 13 amino acids. V trimming: 5 bases; J trimming: 10 bases; junction bases outside the gene matches: 5. The germline V gene has CDR1 SGHTA and CDR2 FQGNSA. CDR3 sequence reads: CASSTGQGATAFF. The CDR3 nucleotides read TGTGCCAGCAGCACGGGACAGGGGGCGACAGCTTTCTTT.

This clonotype was found many times. The chain links TRBV7-2 to TRBJ1-5; TRBD1 aligns across 8 bases. The CDR3 runs 15 residues. J gave up 5 bases and V 5 bases, and 8 bases lay outside the gene matches. CDR1 is SGHTA, CDR2 FQGNSA, per germline. The CDR3 coding sequence is TGTGCCAGCAGCCTAAGACAGGGGTTAGATCAGCCCCAGCATTTT. It translates to CASSLRQGLDQPQHF.

The CDR3 region is CATSPTGDVDTQYF. In nucleotides, the CDR3 is TGTGCCACCAGTCCCACTGGGGACGTCGATACGCAGTATTTT. This chain links TRBV24-1 with TRBJ2-3; D possibly matches TRBD1 or TRBD2 (5 bases each). V was clipped by 6 bases and J by 6 bases, with 15 bases between them. Germline CDR1 is KGHDR and CDR2 is SFDVKD. This CDR3 spans 14 amino acids.

V gene TRBV20-1 combines with J gene TRBJ2-5; the match to TRBD2 covers 10 bases. Germline CDR1 and CDR2: DFQATT and SNEGSKA (reference sequence). V gave up 2 bases and J gave up 5 bases; unmatched junction bases: 11. The CDR3 sequence is 16 residues long. CDR3 coding DNA: TGCAGTGCTAGACCTATTAGCGGGGGGACTATCGAGACCCAGTACTTC. This encodes CSARPISGGTIETQYF.

There are many counts of this clonotype. This chain joins TRBV7-6 and TRBJ1-5; D gene uncertain. Germline assignment: CDR1 SGHVS and CDR2 FNYEAQ. V lost 6 bases and J 1 base, leaving 7 bases between the germline ends. The CDR3 has 13 residues. The CDR3 region has the DNA TGTGCCAGCAGTGATGGAAGCAATCAGCCCCAGCATTTT. This codes for CASSDGSNQPQHF.

This clonotype was counted ten times or more. V gene TRBV7-2 combines with J gene TRBJ2-7, with 11 bases aligning to TRBD1. In germline, CDR1 is SGHTA, CDR2 FQGNSA. The V segment lost 1 base and the J segment 4 bases; nucleotides outside the gene matches: 3. The CDR3 covers 15 residues. Here the CDR3 reads CASSLVGQGAYEQYF. As DNA, the CDR3 is TGTGCCAGCAGCTTAGTCGGACAGGGGGCGTACGAGCAGTACTTC.

Details on this clonotype: Possible read error: a much larger clone is one base away. The V call is TRBV7-1, the J call TRBJ1-3; no clear D. TRBV7-1 is annotated as an ORF whose role is uncertain. The CDR3 runs to 14 residues. CDR3 nucleotide sequence: TGTACCAGCAGCCACCGGGAAACCAGAAACACCATATATTTT. It is translated as CTSSHRETRNTIYF.

V gene TRBV14 combines with J gene TRBJ1-6; D not resolved. Deletions cut 5 bases from V and 9 bases from J, with 8 bases between. The CDR3 has 12 residues. Germline CDR1 SGHDN, CDR2 FVKESK. Written as DNA, the CDR3 is TGTGCCAGCAGCTCCGGGCCTTCACCCCTCCACTTT. This codes for CASSSGPSPLHF.

This clonotype was recorded many times. The V gene is TRBV6-2 or TRBV6-3, the J gene TRBJ1-5; D is undetermined. The CDR3 covers 14 residues. V was trimmed by 0 bases and J by 1 base, leaving 4 bases between them. Germline V lookup: CDR1 MNHEY, CDR2 SVGEGT. The CDR3 sequence is CASSYSVSNQPQHF. The CDR3 DNA is TGTGCCAGCAGTTACTCGGTCAGCAATCAGCCCCAGCATTTT.

As for this clonotype: It may be a read error: a sequence one base away is much more abundant. Likely a read error: the CDR3 ends without its conserved phenylalanine or tryptophan. The rearrangement joins TRBV6-2 or TRBV6-3 to TRBJ1-1, with unresolved D. Looked up from germline, CDR1 is MNHEY and CDR2 is SVGEGT. This CDR3 has 12 residues. V was trimmed by 6 bases and J by 10 bases, leaving 15 bases between them. CDR3 coding DNA: TGTGCCAGCAGAAACCGGGCCCAACGAGCTTTCTCT. Translated, it gives CASRNRAQRAFS.

The sample holds many counts of this clonotype. The chain links TRBV20-1 to TRBJ2-7; D is possibly TRBD1 (5 bases). The V and J ends lost 4 bases and 2 bases respectively, with 12 bases between them. This CDR3 is 13 amino acids long. CDR1 and CDR2 (germline): DFQATT, SNEGSKA (reference sequence). CDR3 DNA sequence: TGCAGTGCTAATTCTGGGGCGGCCTACGAGCAGTACTTC. Protein product: CSANSGAAYEQYF.